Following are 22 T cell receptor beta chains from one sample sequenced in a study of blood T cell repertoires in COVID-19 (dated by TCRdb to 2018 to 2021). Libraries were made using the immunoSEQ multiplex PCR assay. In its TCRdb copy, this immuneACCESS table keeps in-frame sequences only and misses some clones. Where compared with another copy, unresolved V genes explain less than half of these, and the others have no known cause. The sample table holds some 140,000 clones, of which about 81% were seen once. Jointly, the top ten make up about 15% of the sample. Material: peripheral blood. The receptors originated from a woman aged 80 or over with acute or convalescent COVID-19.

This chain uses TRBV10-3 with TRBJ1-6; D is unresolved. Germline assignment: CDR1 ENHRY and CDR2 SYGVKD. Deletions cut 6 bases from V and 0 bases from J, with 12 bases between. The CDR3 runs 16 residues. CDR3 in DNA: TGTGCCATCAGACGCGATGACAACTCCTATAATTCACCCCTCCACTTT. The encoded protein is CAIRRDDNSYNSPLHF.

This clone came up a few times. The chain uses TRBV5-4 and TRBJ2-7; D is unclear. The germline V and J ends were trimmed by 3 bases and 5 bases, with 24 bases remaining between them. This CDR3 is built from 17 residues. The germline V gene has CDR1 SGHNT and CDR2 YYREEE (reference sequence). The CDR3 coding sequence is TGTGCCAGCAGCTCCGTCCCTATCCCACGGTCTACTAACGAGCAGTACTTC. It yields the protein CASSSVPIPRSTNEQYF.

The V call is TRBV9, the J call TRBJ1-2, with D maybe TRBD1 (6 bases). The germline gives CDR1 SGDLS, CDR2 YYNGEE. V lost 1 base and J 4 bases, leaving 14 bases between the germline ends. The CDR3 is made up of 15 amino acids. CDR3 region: CASSVRDIITYGYTF. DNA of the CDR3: TGTGCCAGCAGCGTAAGGGACATAATAACCTATGGCTACACCTTC.

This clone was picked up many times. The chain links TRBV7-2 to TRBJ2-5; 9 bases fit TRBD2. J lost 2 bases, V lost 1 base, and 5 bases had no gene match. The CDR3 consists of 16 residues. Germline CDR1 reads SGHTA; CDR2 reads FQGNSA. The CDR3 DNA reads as TGTGCCAGCAGCTTAGTTGGGCGGGGGGGTCAAGAGACCCAGTACTTC. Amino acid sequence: CASSLVGRGGQETQYF.

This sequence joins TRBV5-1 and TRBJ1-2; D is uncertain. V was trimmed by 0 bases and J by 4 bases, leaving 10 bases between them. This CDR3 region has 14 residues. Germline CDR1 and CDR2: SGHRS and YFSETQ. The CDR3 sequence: CASSLVAASYGYTF. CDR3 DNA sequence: TGCGCCAGCAGCTTGGTGGCAGCTAGCTATGGCTACACCTTC.

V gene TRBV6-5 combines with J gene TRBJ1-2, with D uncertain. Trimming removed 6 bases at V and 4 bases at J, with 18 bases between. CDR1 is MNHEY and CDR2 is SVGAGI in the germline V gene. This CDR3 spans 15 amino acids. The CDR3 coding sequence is TGTGCCAGCAGGGGCAACAACCCGCCCTCCTATGGCTACACCTTC. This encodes CASRGNNPPSYGYTF.

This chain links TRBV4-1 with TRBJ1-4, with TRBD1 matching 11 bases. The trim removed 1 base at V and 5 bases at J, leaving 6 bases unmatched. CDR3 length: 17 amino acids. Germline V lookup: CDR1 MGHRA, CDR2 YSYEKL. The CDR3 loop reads CASSQAGTGGRNEKLFF. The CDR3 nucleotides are TGCGCCAGCAGCCAAGCCGGGACAGGGGGACGAAATGAAAAACTGTTTTTT.

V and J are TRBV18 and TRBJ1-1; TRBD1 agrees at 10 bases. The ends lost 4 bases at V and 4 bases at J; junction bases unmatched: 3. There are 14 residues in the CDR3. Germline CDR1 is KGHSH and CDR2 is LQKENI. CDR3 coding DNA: TGTGCCAGCTCACTAGGACAGGGGGTCACTGAAGCTTTCTTT. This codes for CASSLGQGVTEAFF. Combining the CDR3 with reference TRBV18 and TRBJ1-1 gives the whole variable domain NAGVMQNPRHLVRRRGQEARLRCSPMKGHSHVYWYRQLPEEGLKFMVYLQKENIIDESGMPKERFSAEFPKEGPSILRIQQVVRGDSAAYFCASSLGQGVTEAFFGQGTRLTVV.

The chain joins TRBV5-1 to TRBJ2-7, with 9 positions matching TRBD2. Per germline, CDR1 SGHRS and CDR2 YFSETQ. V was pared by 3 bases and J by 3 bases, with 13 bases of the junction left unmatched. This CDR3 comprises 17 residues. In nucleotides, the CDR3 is TGCGCCAGCAGCTCTGATAAAGGTAGCGGGAGCGTCTACGAGCAGTACTTC. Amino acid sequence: CASSSDKGSGSVYEQYF.

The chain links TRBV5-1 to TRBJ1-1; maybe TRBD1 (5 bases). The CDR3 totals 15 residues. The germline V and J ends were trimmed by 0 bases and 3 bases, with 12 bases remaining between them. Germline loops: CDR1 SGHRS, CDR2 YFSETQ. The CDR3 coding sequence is TGCGCCAGCAGCTTGGCGGGGACTTCTGACACTGAAGCTTTCTTT. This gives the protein CASSLAGTSDTEAFF.

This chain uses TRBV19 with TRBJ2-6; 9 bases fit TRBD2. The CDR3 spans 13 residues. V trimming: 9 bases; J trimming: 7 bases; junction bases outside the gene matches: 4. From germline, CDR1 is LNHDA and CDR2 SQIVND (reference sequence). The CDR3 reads CASSRGGANVLTF. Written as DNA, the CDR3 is TGTGCCAGCTCGCGGGGGGGTGCCAACGTCCTGACTTTC. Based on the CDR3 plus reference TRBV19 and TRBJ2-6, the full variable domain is DGGITQSPKYLFRKEGQNVTLSCEQNLNHDAMYWYRQDPGQGLRLIYYSQIVNDFQKGDIAEGYSVSREKKESFPLTVTSAQKNPTAFYLCASSRGGANVLTFGAGSRLTVL.

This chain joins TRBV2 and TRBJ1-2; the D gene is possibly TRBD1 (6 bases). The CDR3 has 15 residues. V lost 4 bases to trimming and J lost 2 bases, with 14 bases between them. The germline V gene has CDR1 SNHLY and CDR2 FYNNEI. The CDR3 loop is CASSVRQVANYGYTF. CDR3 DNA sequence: TGTGCCAGCAGTGTTCGACAGGTTGCCAACTATGGCTACACCTTC. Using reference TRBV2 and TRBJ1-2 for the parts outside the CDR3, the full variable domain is EPEVTQTPSHQVTQMGQEVILRCVPISNHLYFYWYRQILGQKVEFLVSFYNNEISEKSEIFDDQFSVERPDGSNFTLKIRSTKLEDSAMYFCASSVRQVANYGYTFGSGTRLTVV.

The CDR3 here is CASSAVNYGYTF. Written as DNA, the CDR3 is TGTGCCAGCAGTGCGGTGAACTATGGCTACACCTTC. The chain couples TRBV6-2 or TRBV6-3 to TRBJ1-2; unclear D gene. From germline, CDR1 is MNHEY and CDR2 SVGEGT. This CDR3 is 12 amino acids long. Trimming took off 5 bases at V and 2 bases at J, with 6 bases between the two ends.

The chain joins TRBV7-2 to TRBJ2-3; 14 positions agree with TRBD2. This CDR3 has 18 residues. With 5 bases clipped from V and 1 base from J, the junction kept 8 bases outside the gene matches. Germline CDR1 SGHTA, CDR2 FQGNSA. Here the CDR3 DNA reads TGTGCCAGCAGCCCCCGACTAGCGGGAGGGCCTCGCACAGATACGCAGTATTTT. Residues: CASSPRLAGGPRTDTQYF.

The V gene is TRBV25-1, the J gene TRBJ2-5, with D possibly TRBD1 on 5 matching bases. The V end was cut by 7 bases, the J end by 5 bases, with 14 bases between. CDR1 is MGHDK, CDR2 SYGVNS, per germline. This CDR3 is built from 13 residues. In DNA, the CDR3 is TGTGCCAGCACCTTCCAGGGTACGGAGACCCAGTACTTC. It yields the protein CASTFQGTETQYF.

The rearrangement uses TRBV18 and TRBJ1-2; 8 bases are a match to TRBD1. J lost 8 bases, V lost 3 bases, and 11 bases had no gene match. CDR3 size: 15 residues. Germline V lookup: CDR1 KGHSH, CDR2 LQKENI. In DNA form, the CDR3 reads TGTGCCAGCTCACCGGAACAGGGGGTCACAGGGGGCTACACCTTC. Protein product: CASSPEQGVTGGYTF.

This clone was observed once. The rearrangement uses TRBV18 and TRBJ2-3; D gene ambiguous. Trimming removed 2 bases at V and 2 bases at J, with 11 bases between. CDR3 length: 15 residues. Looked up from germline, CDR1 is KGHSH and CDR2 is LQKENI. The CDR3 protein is CASSPRYLDTDTQYF. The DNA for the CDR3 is TGTGCCAGCTCACCAAGGTATCTAGACACAGATACGCAGTATTTT.

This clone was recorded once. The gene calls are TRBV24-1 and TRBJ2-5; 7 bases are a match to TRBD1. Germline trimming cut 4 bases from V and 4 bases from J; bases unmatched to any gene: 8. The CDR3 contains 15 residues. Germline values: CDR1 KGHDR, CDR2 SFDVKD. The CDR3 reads CATSEVTGSGETQYF. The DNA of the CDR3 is TGTGCCACCAGTGAAGTGACAGGGTCGGGAGAGACCCAGTACTTC.

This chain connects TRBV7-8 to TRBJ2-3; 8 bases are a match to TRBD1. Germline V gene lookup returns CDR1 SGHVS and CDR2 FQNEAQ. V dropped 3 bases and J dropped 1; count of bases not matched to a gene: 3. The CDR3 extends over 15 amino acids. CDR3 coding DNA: TGTGCCAGCAGCTTCCTCAGGGGGCGCACAGATACGCAGTATTTT. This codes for CASSFLRGRTDTQYF. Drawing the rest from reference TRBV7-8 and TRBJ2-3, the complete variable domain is GAGVSQSPRYKVAKRGQDVALRCDPISGHVSLFWYQQALGQGPEFLTYFQNEAQLDKSGLPSDRFFAERPEGSVSTLKIQRTQQEDSAVYLCASSFLRGRTDTQYFGPGTRLTVL.

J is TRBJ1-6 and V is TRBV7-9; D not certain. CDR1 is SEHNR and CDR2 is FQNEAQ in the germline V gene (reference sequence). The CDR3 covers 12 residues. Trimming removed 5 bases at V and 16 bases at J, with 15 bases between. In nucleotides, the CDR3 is TGTGCCAGCAGCCTCTACGCAGGTAGACTCCACTTT. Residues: CASSLYAGRLHF.

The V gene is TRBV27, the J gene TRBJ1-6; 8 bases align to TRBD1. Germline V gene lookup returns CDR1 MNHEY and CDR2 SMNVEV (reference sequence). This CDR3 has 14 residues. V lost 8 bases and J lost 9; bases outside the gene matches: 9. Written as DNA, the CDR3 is TGTGCCAGCGGGACGGACAGGGTCGTTTCACCCCTCCACTTT. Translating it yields CASGTDRVVSPLHF.

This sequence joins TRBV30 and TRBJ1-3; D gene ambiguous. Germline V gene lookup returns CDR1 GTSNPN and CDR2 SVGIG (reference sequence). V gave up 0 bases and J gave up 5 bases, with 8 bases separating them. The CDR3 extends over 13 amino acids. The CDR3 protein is CAWSVNIRNTIYF. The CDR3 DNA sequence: TGTGCCTGGAGTGTAAACATCCGAAACACCATATATTTT.